One sample yielded the 15 T cell receptor beta chains listed below, sequenced in a study of cytomegalovirus exposure and HLA in healthy donors. Both 60 Vbeta primers and 13 Jbeta primers went into the PCR. Profiled with immunoSEQ multiplex PCR; TCRdb holds only in-frame clones, not every one. The sample has roughly 150,000 clones, approximately 80% seen once; the top ten hold roughly an eighth. Sequencing was performed on PBMCs. The receptors derive from a woman aged 40 to 49 in good health and CMV-seronegative.

This clone has only a few counts. The CDR3 DNA sequence: TGCAGCGTTGAAGGGTGGGGGGACAGGGGGCGATACAATGAGCAGTTCTTC. Its protein is CSVEGWGDRGRYNEQFF. The V and J genes are TRBV29-1 and TRBJ2-1; 12 positions agree with TRBD1. The germline V gene has CDR1 SQVTM and CDR2 ANQGSEA. The CDR3 length is 17 residues. Trimming took 1 base from V and 4 from J; bases not matched to a gene: 8.

V gene TRBV19 combines with J gene TRBJ2-5; TRBD1 agrees at 7 bases. In germline, CDR1 is LNHDA, CDR2 SQIVND (reference sequence). Trimming cost V 5 bases and J 9 bases; bases outside gene matches: 12. The CDR3 is made up of 14 amino acids. This chain's CDR3 is CASSPRDRPGSQYF. As DNA, the CDR3 is TGTGCCAGTAGTCCCCGGGACAGACCGGGGTCCCAGTACTTC.

The gene calls are TRBV7-3 and TRBJ1-1; possibly TRBD1 for D (6 bases). Trimming removed 0 bases from V and 4 bases from J, with 9 bases in between. The germline gives CDR1 SGHTA, CDR2 FQGTGA. The CDR3 is 14 residues long. In nucleotides, the CDR3 is TGTGCCAGCAGCTTAACGCCACAGGGCACTGAAGCTTTCTTT. Encoded protein: CASSLTPQGTEAFF.

This sequence joins TRBV7-2 and TRBJ1-4, with TRBD1 matching 7 bases. From germline, CDR1 is SGHTA and CDR2 FQGNSA. V lost 5 bases and J lost 1; bases outside the gene matches: 7. This CDR3 comprises 16 residues. CDR3 DNA: TGTGCCAGCAGCCAAGACAGGGTGGGAACTAATGAAAAACTGTTTTTT. Translation gives CASSQDRVGTNEKLFF.

The rearrangement links TRBV28 to TRBJ1-5; D is undetermined. Germline V gene sequence: CDR1 MDHEN, CDR2 SYDVKM. This CDR3 region has 12 residues. Trimming stripped 10 bases from V and 7 bases from J, with 14 bases between. CDR3 in amino acids: CATETTGQPQHF. CDR3 DNA: TGTGCCACCGAAACAACGGGGCAGCCCCAGCATTTT. Using reference TRBV28 and TRBJ1-5 for the parts outside the CDR3, the full variable domain is DVKVTQSSRYLVKRTGEKVFLECVQDMDHENMFWYRQDPGLGLRLIYFSYDVKMKEKGDIPEGYSVSREKKERFSLILESASTNQTSMYLCATETTGQPQHFGDGTRLSIL.

Comments on this clone: The junction differs from germline at one of its ends, possibly a read error. The chain joins TRBV5-1 to TRBJ2-1; 9 bases agree with TRBD2. This CDR3 spans 15 amino acids. Per germline, CDR1 SGHRS and CDR2 YFSETQ. CDR3 protein: CASSFLASGVNDQFF. Written as DNA, the CDR3 is TGCGCCAGCAGCTTCTTAGCTAGCGGGGTAAATGATCAGTTCTTC.

This sequence joins TRBV7-9 and TRBJ2-7; D is uncertain. Germline assignment: CDR1 SEHNR and CDR2 FQNEAQ (reference sequence). V lost 3 bases, J lost 0 bases, and 9 bases lay in between. The CDR3 spans 14 residues. CDR3 DNA: TGTGCCAGCAGCTTGACTCGGAGCTCCTACGAGCAGTACTTC. It translates to CASSLTRSSYEQYF. The entire variable domain, with the rest obtained from reference TRBV7-9 and TRBJ2-7, is as follows: DTGVSQNPRHKITKRGQNVTFRCDPISEHNRLYWYRQTLGQGPEFLTYFQNEAQLEKSRLLSDRFSAERPKGSFSTLEIQRTEQGDSAMYLCASSLTRSSYEQYFGPGTRLTVT.

The rearrangement uses TRBV6-6 and TRBJ1-6, with D maybe TRBD1 (6 bases). This CDR3 is 15 amino acids long. V lost 5 bases and J lost 9, with 17 bases in between. Germline CDR1 is MNHNY and CDR2 is SVGAGI (reference sequence). The CDR3 loop is CASSPGRGERSPLHF. DNA of the CDR3: TGTGCCAGCAGTCCTGGGAGGGGGGAACGTTCACCCCTCCACTTT.

The V call is TRBV2, the J call TRBJ2-5; possible D gene TRBD2, 5 bases. Germline loops: CDR1 SNHLY, CDR2 FYNNEI. V lost 4 bases to trimming and J lost 0 bases, with 9 bases between them. This CDR3 has 14 residues. The CDR3 loop is CASSGRGHQETQYF. For the CDR3, the DNA is TGTGCCAGCAGTGGACGGGGTCACCAAGAGACCCAGTACTTC.

The chain employs TRBV7-8 and TRBJ1-2; D is possibly TRBD1 (6 bases). CDR1 and CDR2 (germline): SGHVS, FQNEAQ. The CDR3 contains 13 residues. Trimming shortened V by 5 bases and J by 1 base, and 8 bases separated the two germline ends. The CDR3 DNA reads as TGTGCCAGCAGCCAGGACAGTAACTATGGCTACACCTTC. It is translated as CASSQDSNYGYTF. The full variable domain, with the rest looked up from reference TRBV7-8 and TRBJ1-2, is GAGVSQSPRYKVAKRGQDVALRCDPISGHVSLFWYQQALGQGPEFLTYFQNEAQLDKSGLPSDRFFAERPEGSVSTLKIQRTQQEDSAVYLCASSQDSNYGYTFGSGTRLTVV.

J is TRBJ2-5 and V is TRBV5-1; 9 bases are a match to TRBD2. The V gene end was trimmed by 0 bases and the J gene end by 5 bases; junction bases not matched to a gene: 2. The CDR3 runs 14 residues. Germline-derived CDR1 and CDR2 are SGHRS and YFSETQ. The CDR3 sequence is CASSLGLAGETQYF. The CDR3 region has the DNA TGCGCCAGCAGCTTGGGGCTAGCGGGGGAGACCCAGTACTTC.

This chain uses TRBV29-1 with TRBJ1-1; 9 bases line up with TRBD1. The trim removed 6 bases at V and 5 bases at J, leaving 7 bases unmatched. CDR1 is SQVTM and CDR2 is ANQGSEA in the germline V gene. The CDR3 consists of 13 residues. Here the CDR3 DNA reads TGCAGCGTCGGACAGGGGAGTAGGACTGAAGCTTTCTTT. Protein product: CSVGQGSRTEAFF. Filled out from reference TRBV29-1 and TRBJ1-1, the complete variable domain reads SAVISQKPSRDICQRGTSLTIQCQVDSQVTMMFWYRQQPGQSLTLIATANQGSEATYESGFVIDKFPISRPNLTFSTLTVSNMSPEDSSIYLCSVGQGSRTEAFFGQGTRLTVV.

The chain links TRBV13 to TRBJ2-3, with D possibly matching TRBD2 (5 bases). From germline, CDR1 is PRHDT and CDR2 FYEKMQ (reference sequence). With 5 bases removed from V and 1 base from J, the gap between germline ends came to 13 bases. The CDR3 contains 15 residues. CDR3 in amino acids: CASSGSGRGTDTQYF. The DNA of the CDR3 is TGTGCCAGCAGCGGCTCTGGGCGGGGCACAGATACGCAGTATTTT.

This clone has only one observation. In DNA, the CDR3 is TGTGCCAGCAGCCGCCTACTAGCGGGGGGGCCCGAGCAGTACTTC. This translates into CASSRLLAGGPEQYF. The gene calls are TRBV6-5 and TRBJ2-5; 13 nucleotides align to TRBD2. The J call may be faulty, since TRBJ2-7 better matches the DNA end. The CDR3 length is 15 residues. Germline CDR1 and CDR2: MNHEY and SVGAGI.

This clone appeared a single time. The chain joins TRBV19 to TRBJ2-1; TRBD2 matches 8 bases. V lost 10 bases, J lost 5 bases, and 7 bases stayed unmatched. This CDR3 spans 13 amino acids. Germline lookup yields CDR1 LNHDA and CDR2 SQIVND (reference sequence). The CDR3 nucleotides are TGTGCCACCCAGAGCGGGGGCCACAATGAGCAGTTCTTC. Residues: CATQSGGHNEQFF.